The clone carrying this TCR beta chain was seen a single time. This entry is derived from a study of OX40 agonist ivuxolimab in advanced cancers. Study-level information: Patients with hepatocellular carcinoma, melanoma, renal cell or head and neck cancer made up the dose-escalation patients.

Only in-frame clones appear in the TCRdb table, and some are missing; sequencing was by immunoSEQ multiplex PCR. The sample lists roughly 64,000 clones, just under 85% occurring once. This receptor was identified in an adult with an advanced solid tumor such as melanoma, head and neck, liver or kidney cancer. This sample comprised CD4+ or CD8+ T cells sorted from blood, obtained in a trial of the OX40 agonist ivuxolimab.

CDR3 in amino acids: CASSSSHPSGANVLTF. The CDR3 coding sequence is TGTGCCAGCAGTTCCTCCCACCCCTCTGGGGCCAACGTCCTGACTTTC. V gene TRBV27 combines with J gene TRBJ2-6; D unclear. The CDR3 extends over 16 amino acids. V was pared by 4 bases and J by 0 bases, with 10 bases between. Germline loops: CDR1 MNHEY, CDR2 SMNVEV (reference sequence). Full variable domain (remainder filled in from reference TRBV27 and TRBJ2-6): EAQVTQNPRYLITVTGKKLTVTCSQNMNHEYMSWYRQDPGLGLRQIYYSMNVEVTDKGDVPEGYKVSRKEKRNFPLILESPSPNQTSLYFCASSSSHPSGANVLTFGAGSRLTVL.